What follows are 24 T cell receptor beta chains derived from one specimen sequenced in a study of blood T cell repertoires in COVID-19. Clones were read by immunoSEQ multiplex PCR, and TCRdb kept only the in-frame ones, dropping some. This table holds around 220,000 clones, over 75% found once. What was sequenced was peripheral blood. The receptors shown here come from a man in his forties with active or convalescent COVID-19.

The V call is TRBV3-1 (or the pseudogene TRBV3-2), the J call TRBJ2-2; 12 bases line up with TRBD2. The V segment lost 4 bases and the J segment 6 bases; nucleotides outside the gene matches: 9. Per the germline V gene, CDR1 is LGHDT and CDR2 is YNNKEL (reference sequence). CDR3 size: 17 residues. The CDR3 loop is CASSLNGLAGRAGELFF. DNA of the CDR3: TGTGCCAGCAGCCTAAACGGACTAGCGGGAAGAGCCGGGGAGCTGTTTTTT.

The chain recombines TRBV2 with TRBJ1-6, with D tentatively TRBD1 (5 bases). The CDR3 extends over 15 amino acids. Looked up from germline, CDR1 is SNHLY and CDR2 is FYNNEI. V dropped 6 bases and J dropped 6 bases, with 15 bases sitting between them. The CDR3 spells CASSNSGGVNSPLHF. CDR3 in DNA: TGTGCCAGCAGCAACTCGGGAGGGGTTAATTCACCCCTCCACTTT.

The chain has TRBV5-1 and TRBJ2-7, with D unclear. Deletions cut 0 bases from V and 3 bases from J, with 7 bases between. The germline CDR1 and CDR2 sequences are SGHRS and YFSETQ. The CDR3 is made up of 13 amino acids. The CDR3 region has the DNA TGCGCCAGCAGCTTGGGACAAAGCTACGAGCAGTACTTC. Amino acids: CASSLGQSYEQYF.

The chain couples TRBV27 to TRBJ1-2; D possibly corresponds to TRBD1 (6 bases). The CDR3 is 14 amino acids. CDR1 and CDR2 from the germline V gene are MNHEY and SMNVEV (reference sequence). The ends were cut back, 8 bases at V and 3 bases at J, with 16 bases in the middle. CDR3 in amino acids: CASGQQGFDYGYTF. In nucleotides, the CDR3 is TGTGCCAGCGGTCAACAGGGATTCGACTATGGCTACACCTTC.

This rearrangement joins TRBV28 to TRBJ2-7; D might be TRBD2 (5 bases). CDR3 length: 14 amino acids. Per germline, CDR1 MDHEN and CDR2 SYDVKM. The ends were cut back, 2 bases at V and 2 bases at J, with 10 bases in the middle. CDR3 sequence reads: CASSLAGPAYEQYF. The CDR3 region has the DNA TGTGCCAGCAGTTTAGCGGGCCCCGCCTACGAGCAGTACTTC.

This rearrangement joins TRBV29-1 to TRBJ2-7, with TRBD1 matching 9 bases. Germline CDR1 and CDR2: SQVTM and ANQGSEA. With 2 bases clipped from V and 0 bases from J, the junction kept 2 bases outside the gene matches. The CDR3 runs 14 residues. The CDR3 loop is CSVETGGLSYEQYF. Here the CDR3 DNA reads TGCAGCGTTGAAACAGGGGGCCTCTCCTACGAGCAGTACTTC.

The table lists this clone with a count of one. The chain employs TRBV5-1 and TRBJ1-5; TRBD1 aligns across 8 bases. In germline, CDR1 is SGHRS, CDR2 YFSETQ. Germline trimming cut 2 bases from V and 5 bases from J; bases unmatched to any gene: 6. CDR3 length equals 15 residues. CDR3 residues: CASSLSGGKDQPQHF. The CDR3 DNA reads as TGCGCCAGCAGCTTATCAGGGGGCAAGGATCAGCCCCAGCATTTT.

CDR3 amino acids: CASSLVQGINQPQHF. The CDR3 DNA follows: TGTGCCAGCAGTTTAGTCCAGGGGATCAATCAGCCCCAGCATTTT. The gene calls are TRBV28 and TRBJ1-5, with D possibly matching TRBD1 (6 bases). The length of the CDR3 is 15 residues. Trimming took off 2 bases at V and 3 bases at J, with 11 bases between the two ends. Germline V lookup: CDR1 MDHEN, CDR2 SYDVKM.

The chain has TRBV27 and TRBJ2-5; the D gene is possibly TRBD2 (5 bases). Germline CDR1 MNHEY, CDR2 SMNVEV (reference sequence). V gave up 7 bases and J gave up 4 bases, with 7 bases separating them. This CDR3 contains 11 residues. CDR3 sequence (DNA): TGTGCCAGCACCGGAGGAGAGACCCAGTACTTC. Protein product: CASTGGETQYF.

The chain is built from TRBV5-3 and TRBJ1-1; D gene ambiguous. TRBV5-3 is identified as an open reading frame with a role that is uncertain. Trimming shortened V by 6 bases and J by 4 bases, and 16 bases separated the two germline ends. The CDR3 length is 14 residues. This chain's CDR3 is CARKETEGGTEAFF. The CDR3 coding sequence is TGTGCCAGAAAAGAGACGGAGGGTGGCACTGAAGCTTTCTTT.

The CDR3 DNA reads as TGTGCCAGCAGCCTGGGACTAGCGGGAGTTCAAGAGACCCAGTACTTC. The encoded protein is CASSLGLAGVQETQYF. J is TRBJ2-5 and V is TRBV11-2; 14 bases are a match to TRBD2. J was trimmed by 2 bases and V by 5 bases; bases with no gene match: 4. Germline V gene data show CDR1 as SGHAT and CDR2 as FQNNGV. The CDR3 runs 16 residues.

This clone has just one count. The chain combines TRBV6-1 with TRBJ1-5; maybe TRBD1 (5 bases). Trimming removed 2 bases from V and 3 bases from J, with 14 bases in between. The length of the CDR3 is 16 residues. Germline V lookup: CDR1 MNHNS, CDR2 SASEGT. The CDR3 nucleotides are TGTGCCAGCAGTGAACCCCTCGGGGGTTACAATCAGCCCCAGCATTTT. It specifies CASSEPLGGYNQPQHF.

The genes are TRBV5-4 and TRBJ2-1; TRBD1 matches at 10 bases. J was trimmed by 4 bases and V by 0 bases; bases with no gene match: 1. This CDR3 region has 15 residues. Germline V gene lookup returns CDR1 SGHNT and CDR2 YYREEE (reference sequence). In DNA, the CDR3 is TGTGCCAGCAGCTTGGGACAGGGGGCATACAATGAGCAGTTCTTC. Its protein product is CASSLGQGAYNEQFF.

J is TRBJ2-7 and V is TRBV29-1, with TRBD2 identical over 8 bases. The CDR3 has 14 residues. Looked up from germline, CDR1 is SQVTM and CDR2 is ANQGSEA. Trimming at V came to 7 bases and at J to 2 bases, leaving 10 bases not matched to a gene. This chain's CDR3 is CSASVERETYEQYF. In DNA, the CDR3 is TGCAGCGCCAGCGTTGAGCGGGAGACCTACGAGCAGTACTTC.

The chain joins TRBV7-8 to TRBJ1-3; weak D call: TRBD1 (6 bases). CDR1 is SGHVS, CDR2 FQNEAQ, per germline. V lost 2 bases to trimming and J lost 2 bases, with 16 bases between them. The CDR3 is made up of 17 amino acids. Written as DNA, the CDR3 is TGTGCCAGCAGCTTAATGGCGGGTGGGGGCGCTGGAAACACCATATATTTT. Translated, it gives CASSLMAGGGAGNTIYF.

The V gene is TRBV5-4, the J gene TRBJ2-3; 8 positions match TRBD1. Germline CDR1 SGHNT, CDR2 YYREEE (reference sequence). V dropped 2 bases and J dropped 2; count of bases not matched to a gene: 4. This CDR3 is 15 amino acids long. The CDR3 region is CASSLSGGVTDTQYF. As DNA, the CDR3 is TGTGCCAGCAGCTTATCAGGGGGCGTCACAGATACGCAGTATTTT.

The rearrangement joins TRBV28 to TRBJ1-1, with TRBD1 identical over 8 bases. With V trimmed by 5 bases and J by 3 bases, 11 bases remained unmatched. From germline, CDR1 is MDHEN and CDR2 SYDVKM. This CDR3 region has 16 residues. The CDR3 DNA follows: TGTGCCAGCAGTCAAAGGACAGGGTTGGGATACACTGAAGCTTTCTTT. It translates to CASSQRTGLGYTEAFF.

The DNA of the CDR3 is TGTGCCAGCAGAGCAAGCGGGAGGGCCACAGATACGCAGTATTTT. As protein: CASRASGRATDTQYF. This chain connects TRBV6-5 to TRBJ2-3, with 10 bases aligning to TRBD2. V was clipped by 6 bases and J by 2 bases; unmatched bases: 5. CDR1 is MNHEY and CDR2 is SVGAGI in the germline V gene. The CDR3 contains 15 residues.

The V and J genes are TRBV5-4 and TRBJ2-7; tentatively, D is TRBD1 (5 bases). Germline V gene sequence: CDR1 SGHNT, CDR2 YYREEE (reference sequence). Trimming removed 0 bases from V and 4 bases from J, with 8 bases in between. CDR3 length: 13 residues. The CDR3 sequence: CASSLGTNYEQYF. The CDR3 nucleotides are TGTGCCAGCAGCTTGGGGACAAATTACGAGCAGTACTTC.

V gene TRBV29-1 combines with J gene TRBJ1-1; 7 bases agree with TRBD1. There are 13 residues in the CDR3. V lost 2 bases to trimming and J lost 5 bases; unmatched junction nucleotides: 5. Germline CDR1 is SQVTM and CDR2 is ANQGSEA. This chain's CDR3 is CSVENRGSTEAFF. CDR3 in DNA: TGCAGCGTTGAAAACAGGGGATCGACTGAAGCTTTCTTT.

This rearrangement joins TRBV5-1 to TRBJ2-2; D is perhaps TRBD1 (6 bases). The V end was cut by 1 base, the J end by 3 bases, with 16 bases between. This CDR3 is 17 amino acids long. The germline gives CDR1 SGHRS, CDR2 YFSETQ. CDR3 sequence: CASSLTGYGADTGELFF. The CDR3 bases are TGCGCCAGCAGCTTGACAGGGTACGGGGCGGACACCGGGGAGCTGTTTTTT.

The gene calls are TRBV19 and TRBJ2-7, with 8 bases aligning to TRBD2. Unmatched junction bases numbered 7, after V lost 6 bases and J lost 0 bases. The CDR3 consists of 15 residues. Germline V gives CDR1 LNHDA, CDR2 SQIVND (reference sequence). The CDR3 loop reads CASRPLAGSSYEQYF. In DNA, the CDR3 is TGTGCCAGTAGGCCTTTAGCGGGAAGCTCCTACGAGCAGTACTTC.

The chain carries TRBV7-2 and TRBJ2-3; 10 positions agree with TRBD2. Germline V gene lookup returns CDR1 SGHTA and CDR2 FQGNSA. This CDR3 contains 15 residues. Trimming took 3 bases from V and 11 from J; bases not matched to a gene: 11. DNA for the CDR3: TGTGCCAGCAGCTTTTCGCGGACTAGCGGAAGGAGGCAGTATTTT. Translated: CASSFSRTSGRRQYF.

The chain is built from TRBV27 and TRBJ1-4; TRBD1 is a possible D gene (6 bases). This CDR3 is 16 amino acids long. The germline CDR1 and CDR2 sequences are MNHEY and SMNVEV (reference sequence). The V gene lost 0 bases and the J gene lost 8 bases, with 16 bases spanning the gap. The CDR3, as DNA: TGTGCCAGCAGTTTATCGTATGGGGGGGCGAGCGAAAAACTGTTTTTT. Translation gives CASSLSYGGASEKLFF.